This TCR beta chain was captured in a study of cytomegalovirus exposure and HLA in healthy donors. Looking at the study overall: Within an early data release were 65 million to 90 million unique TCRs drawn from HLA-typed donors. The study placed 70% to 85% of its roughly 400 genotyped donors in the Caucasian-associated ancestry cluster.

Findings of the study overall: Further analysis was carried out later, and it showed several of the most significant clusters appearing linked to common viral pathogens. Most TCR beta V segments were productive about 87% or about 30% of the time in an earlier analysis.

Comment on this clone: Its antigen is unknown.

Both 60 Vbeta primers and 13 Jbeta primers went into the PCR. Using immunoSEQ multiplex PCR, the repertoire was profiled, and TCRdb retains in-frame clones only, with some absent. The table includes 200,000 to 250,000 clones, around four fifths detected once. The J segment lost 4 bases and the V segment lost 6 bases, leaving 9 bases of the junction unmatched. This CDR3 region has 15 residues. Germline CDR1 is MNHEY and CDR2 is SMNVEV (reference sequence). The chain links TRBV27 to TRBJ1-5; TRBD1 matches at 7 bases. The sample was PBMCs. This clonotype was obtained from a woman in her 40s in good health and CMV-seronegative. The CDR3 protein is CASSSGGRGNQPQHF. The CDR3 nucleotides are TGTGCCAGCAGCTCAGGGGGGCGTGGGAATCAGCCCCAGCATTTT.